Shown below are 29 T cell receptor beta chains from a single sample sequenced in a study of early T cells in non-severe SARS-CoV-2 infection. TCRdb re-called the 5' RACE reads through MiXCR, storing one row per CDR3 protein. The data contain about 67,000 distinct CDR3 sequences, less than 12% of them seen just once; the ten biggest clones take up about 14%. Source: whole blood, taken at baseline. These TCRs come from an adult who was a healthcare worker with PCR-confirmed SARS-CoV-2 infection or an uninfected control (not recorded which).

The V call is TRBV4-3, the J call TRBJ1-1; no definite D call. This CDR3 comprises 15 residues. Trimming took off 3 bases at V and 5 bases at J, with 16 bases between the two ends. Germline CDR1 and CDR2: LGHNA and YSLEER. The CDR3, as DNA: TGCGCCAGCAGCCATGATTTCGACGGTCCAACTGAAGCTTTCTTT. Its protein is CASSHDFDGPTEAFF.

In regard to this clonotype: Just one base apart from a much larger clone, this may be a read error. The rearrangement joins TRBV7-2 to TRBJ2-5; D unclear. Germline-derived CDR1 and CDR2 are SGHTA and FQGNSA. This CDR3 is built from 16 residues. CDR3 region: CACSLVGRGAQETQYF. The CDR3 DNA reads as TGTGCCTGCAGCTTAGTCGGCAGAGGAGCACAAGAGACCCAGTACTTC.

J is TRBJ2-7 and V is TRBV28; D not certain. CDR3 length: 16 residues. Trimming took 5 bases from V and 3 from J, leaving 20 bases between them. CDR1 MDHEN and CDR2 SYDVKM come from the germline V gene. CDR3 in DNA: TGTGCCAGCAGTACTTTAGTCGGTCCTACATACTACGAGCAGTACTTC. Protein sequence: CASSTLVGPTYYEQYF.

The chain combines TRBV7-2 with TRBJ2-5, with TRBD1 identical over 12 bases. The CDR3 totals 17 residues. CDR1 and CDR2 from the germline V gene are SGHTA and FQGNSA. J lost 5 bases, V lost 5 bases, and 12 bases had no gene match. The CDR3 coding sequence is TGTGCCAGCAGCCCCCGACCCGGGACAGGGGGCTTGGAGACCCAGTACTTC. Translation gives CASSPRPGTGGLETQYF.

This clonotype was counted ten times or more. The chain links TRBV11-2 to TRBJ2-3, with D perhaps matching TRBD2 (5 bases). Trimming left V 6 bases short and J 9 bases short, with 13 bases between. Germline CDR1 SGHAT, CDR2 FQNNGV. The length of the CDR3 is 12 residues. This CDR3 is CASRSEAVTQYF. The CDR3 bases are TGTGCCAGCAGGTCCGAAGCGGTAACGCAGTATTTT.

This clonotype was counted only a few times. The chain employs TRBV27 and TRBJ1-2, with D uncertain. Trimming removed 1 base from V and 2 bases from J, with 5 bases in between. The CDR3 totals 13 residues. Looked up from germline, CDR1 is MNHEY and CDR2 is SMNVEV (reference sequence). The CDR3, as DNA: TGTGCCAGCAGTTTATTGGGAAACTATGGCTACACCTTC. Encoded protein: CASSLLGNYGYTF.

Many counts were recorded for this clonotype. CDR3 nucleotides: TGTGCCAGCAGCTATCCCGGTGCGGGACAGAGGACACCCACCCTCCACTTT. Translated: CASSYPGAGQRTPTLHF. The rearrangement uses TRBV7-2 and TRBJ1-6; 7 bases line up with TRBD1. CDR1 is SGHTA and CDR2 is FQGNSA in the germline V gene. CDR3 length: 17 residues. Losses at the gene ends were 4 bases for V and 14 bases for J; bases not matched to a gene: 20.

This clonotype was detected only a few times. The DNA of the CDR3 is TGTGCCATCAGTGACCGGGCCAGGGAGCGAGATACGCAGTATTTT. This gives the protein CAISDRARERDTQYF. This chain uses TRBV10-3 with TRBJ2-3; D might be TRBD1 or TRBD2, each matching 5 bases. CDR1 is ENHRY and CDR2 is SYGVKD in the germline V gene. Trimming stripped 3 bases from V and 5 bases from J, with 15 bases between. The CDR3 is 15 amino acids.

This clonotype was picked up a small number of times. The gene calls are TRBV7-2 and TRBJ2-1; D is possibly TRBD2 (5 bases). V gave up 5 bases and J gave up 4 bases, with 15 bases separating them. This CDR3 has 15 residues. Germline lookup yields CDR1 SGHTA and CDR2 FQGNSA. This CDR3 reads CASSAEAGGYNEQFF. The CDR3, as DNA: TGTGCCAGCAGCGCCGAGGCCGGCGGGTACAATGAGCAGTTCTTC.

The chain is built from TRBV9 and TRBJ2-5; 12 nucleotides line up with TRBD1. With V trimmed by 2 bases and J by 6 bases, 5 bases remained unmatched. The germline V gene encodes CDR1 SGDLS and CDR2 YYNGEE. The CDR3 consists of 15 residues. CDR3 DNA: TGTGCCAGCAGCGTTGGGACAGGGGGCATGAAGACCCAGTACTTC. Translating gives CASSVGTGGMKTQYF.

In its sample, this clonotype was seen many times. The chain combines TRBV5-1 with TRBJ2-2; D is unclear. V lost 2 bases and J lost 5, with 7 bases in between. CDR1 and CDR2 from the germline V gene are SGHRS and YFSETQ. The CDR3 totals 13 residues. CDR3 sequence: CASSLEGTGELFF. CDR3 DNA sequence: TGCGCCAGCAGCTTAGAAGGGACCGGGGAGCTGTTTTTT.

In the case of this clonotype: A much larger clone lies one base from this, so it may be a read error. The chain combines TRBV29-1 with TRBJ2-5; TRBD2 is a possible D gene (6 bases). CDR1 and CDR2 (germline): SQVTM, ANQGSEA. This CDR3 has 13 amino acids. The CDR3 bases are TGCAGCGCTGAAGTTTCCTCACCGGGGGCCCAGTACTTC. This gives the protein CSAEVSSPGAQYF. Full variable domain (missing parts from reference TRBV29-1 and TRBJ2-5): SAVISQKPSRDICQRGTSLTIQCQVDSQVTMMFWYRQQPGQSLTLIATANQGSEATYESGFVIDKFPISRPNLTFSTLTVSNMSPEDSSIYLCSAEVSSPGAQYFGPGTRLLVL.

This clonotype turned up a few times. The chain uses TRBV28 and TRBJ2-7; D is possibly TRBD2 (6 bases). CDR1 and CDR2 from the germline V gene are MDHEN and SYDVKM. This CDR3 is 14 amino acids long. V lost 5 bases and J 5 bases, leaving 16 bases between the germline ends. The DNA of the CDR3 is TGTGCCAGCAGTCCCTCGGGGAGGAACCACGAGCAGTACTTC. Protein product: CASSPSGRNHEQYF.

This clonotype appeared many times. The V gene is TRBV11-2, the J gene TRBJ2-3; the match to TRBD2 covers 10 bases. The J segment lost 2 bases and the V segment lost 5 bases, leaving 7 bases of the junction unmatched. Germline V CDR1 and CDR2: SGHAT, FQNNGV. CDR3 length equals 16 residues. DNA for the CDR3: TGTGCCAGCAGCCCCTGGACTAGCGGCATCACAGATACGCAGTATTTT. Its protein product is CASSPWTSGITDTQYF.

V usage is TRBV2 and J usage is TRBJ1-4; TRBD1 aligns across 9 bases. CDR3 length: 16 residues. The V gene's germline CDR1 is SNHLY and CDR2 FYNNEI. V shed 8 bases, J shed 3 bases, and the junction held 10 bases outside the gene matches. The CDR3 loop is CASGRDRAGANEKLFF. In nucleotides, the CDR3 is TGTGCCAGCGGCCGGGACAGGGCTGGGGCTAATGAAAAACTGTTTTTT.

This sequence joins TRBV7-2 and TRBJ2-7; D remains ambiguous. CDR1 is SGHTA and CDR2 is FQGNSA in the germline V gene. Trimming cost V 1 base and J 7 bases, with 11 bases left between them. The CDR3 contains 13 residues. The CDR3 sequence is CASSLGLSGEQYF. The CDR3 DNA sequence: TGTGCCAGCAGCTTAGGCCTGTCCGGGGAGCAGTACTTC.

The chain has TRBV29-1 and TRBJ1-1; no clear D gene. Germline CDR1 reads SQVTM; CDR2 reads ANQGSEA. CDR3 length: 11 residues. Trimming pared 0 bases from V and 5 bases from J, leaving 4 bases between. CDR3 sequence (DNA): TGCAGCGTTGAAGACGCGACTGAAGCTTTCTTT. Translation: CSVEDATEAFF.

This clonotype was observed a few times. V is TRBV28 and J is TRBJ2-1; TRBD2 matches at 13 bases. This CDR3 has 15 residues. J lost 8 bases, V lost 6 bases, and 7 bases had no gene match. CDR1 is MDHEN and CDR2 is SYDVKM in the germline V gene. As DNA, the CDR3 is TGTGCCAGCAGCAACGGACTAGCGGGAGAGGATGAGCAGTTCTTC. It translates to CASSNGLAGEDEQFF.

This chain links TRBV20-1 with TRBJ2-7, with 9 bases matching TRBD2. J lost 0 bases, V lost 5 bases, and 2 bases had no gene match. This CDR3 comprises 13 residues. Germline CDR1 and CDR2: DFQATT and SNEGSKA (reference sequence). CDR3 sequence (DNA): TGCAGTGCTCGTAGCGGGAGCTCCTACGAGCAGTACTTC. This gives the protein CSARSGSSYEQYF.

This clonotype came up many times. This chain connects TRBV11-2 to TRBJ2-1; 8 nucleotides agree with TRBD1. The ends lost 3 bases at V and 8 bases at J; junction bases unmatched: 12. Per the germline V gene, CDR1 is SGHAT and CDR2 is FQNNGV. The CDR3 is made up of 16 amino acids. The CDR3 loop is CASSFTSRGRGDEQFF. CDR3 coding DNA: TGTGCCAGCAGCTTCACTAGCAGGGGGCGCGGCGATGAGCAGTTCTTC. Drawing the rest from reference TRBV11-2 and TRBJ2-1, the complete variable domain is EAGVAQSPRYKIIEKRQSVAFWCNPISGHATLYWYQQILGQGPKLLIQFQNNGVVDDSQLPKDRFSAERLKGVDSTLKIQPAKLEDSAVYLCASSFTSRGRGDEQFFGPGTRLTVL.

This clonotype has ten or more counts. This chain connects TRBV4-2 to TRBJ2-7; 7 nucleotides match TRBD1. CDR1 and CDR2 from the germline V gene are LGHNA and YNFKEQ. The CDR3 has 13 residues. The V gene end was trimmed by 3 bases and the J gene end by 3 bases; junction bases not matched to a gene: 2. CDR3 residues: CASSQGQNYEQYF. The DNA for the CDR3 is TGTGCCAGCAGCCAGGGACAGAACTACGAGCAGTACTTC.

The CDR3 reads CASRRGQKRTDTQYF. CDR3 DNA: TGTGCCAGCAGGAGGGGACAGAAACGCACAGATACGCAGTATTTT. The chain links TRBV7-9 to TRBJ2-3; 7 bases are shared with TRBD1. Unmatched junction bases numbered 7, after V lost 6 bases and J lost 1 base. Germline CDR1 reads SEHNR; CDR2 reads FQNEAQ (reference sequence). The CDR3 consists of 15 residues.

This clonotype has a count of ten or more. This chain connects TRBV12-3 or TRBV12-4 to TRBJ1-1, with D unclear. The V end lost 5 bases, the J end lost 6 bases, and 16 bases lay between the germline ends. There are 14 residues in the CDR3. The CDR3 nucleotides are TGTGCCAGCAGTCCCCAAGGAGTTCGGGCTGAAGCTTTCTTT. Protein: CASSPQGVRAEAFF.

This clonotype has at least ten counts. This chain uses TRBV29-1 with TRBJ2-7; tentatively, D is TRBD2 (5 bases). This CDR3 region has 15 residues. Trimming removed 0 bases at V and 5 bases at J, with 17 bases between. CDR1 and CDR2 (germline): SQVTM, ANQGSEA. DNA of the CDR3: TGCAGCGTTGAAGATTCGCGCGGGTTGATCAACGAGCAGTACTTC. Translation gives CSVEDSRGLINEQYF.

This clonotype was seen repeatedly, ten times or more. Here the CDR3 DNA reads TGTGCCAGCGCTCCCTCAGCGGGTCGCCGGGCGCAGTTCTTC. It specifies CASAPSAGRRAQFF. V gene TRBV28 combines with J gene TRBJ2-1; possibly TRBD2 for D (6 bases). The ends were cut back, 8 bases at V and 12 bases at J, with 23 bases in the middle. There are 14 residues in the CDR3. Germline V gene lookup returns CDR1 MDHEN and CDR2 SYDVKM.

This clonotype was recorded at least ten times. CDR3 protein: CAISDRDTNTEAFF. The CDR3 DNA reads TGTGCCATCAGTGATCGGGACACGAACACTGAAGCTTTCTTT. The gene calls are TRBV10-3 and TRBJ1-1; tentative D call: TRBD1 (6 bases). Per germline, CDR1 ENHRY and CDR2 SYGVKD. Trimming stripped 3 bases from V and 1 base from J, with 9 bases between. This CDR3 spans 14 amino acids.

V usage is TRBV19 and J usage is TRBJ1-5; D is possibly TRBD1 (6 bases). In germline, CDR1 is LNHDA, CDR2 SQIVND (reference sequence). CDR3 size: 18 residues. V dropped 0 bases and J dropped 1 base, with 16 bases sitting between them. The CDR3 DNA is TGTGCCAGTAGTATAGATCCCCTCACAGGGTCGAGCAATCAGCCCCAGCATTTT. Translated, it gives CASSIDPLTGSSNQPQHF.

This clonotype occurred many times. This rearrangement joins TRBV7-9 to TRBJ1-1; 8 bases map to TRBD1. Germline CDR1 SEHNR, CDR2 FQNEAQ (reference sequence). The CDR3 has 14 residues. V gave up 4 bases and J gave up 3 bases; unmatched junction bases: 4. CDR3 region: CASSSGQGHTEAFF. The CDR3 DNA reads TGTGCCAGCAGCTCCGGACAGGGACACACTGAAGCTTTCTTT.

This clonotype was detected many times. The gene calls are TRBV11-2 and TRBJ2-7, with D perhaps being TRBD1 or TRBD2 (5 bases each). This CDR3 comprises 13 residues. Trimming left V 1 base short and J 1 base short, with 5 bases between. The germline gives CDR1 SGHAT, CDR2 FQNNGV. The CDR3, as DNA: TGTGCCAGCAGCTTAGGGGGGTCCTACGAGCAGTACTTC. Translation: CASSLGGSYEQYF.